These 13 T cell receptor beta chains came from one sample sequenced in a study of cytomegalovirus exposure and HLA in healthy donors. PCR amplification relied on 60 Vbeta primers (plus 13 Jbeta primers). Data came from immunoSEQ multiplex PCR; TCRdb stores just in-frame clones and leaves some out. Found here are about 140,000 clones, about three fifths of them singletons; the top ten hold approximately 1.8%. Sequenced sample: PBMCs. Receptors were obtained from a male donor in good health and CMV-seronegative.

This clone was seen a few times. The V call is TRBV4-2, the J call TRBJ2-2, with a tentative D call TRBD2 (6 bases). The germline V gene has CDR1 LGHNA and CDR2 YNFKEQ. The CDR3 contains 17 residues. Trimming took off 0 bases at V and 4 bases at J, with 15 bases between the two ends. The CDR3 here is CASSQDSGVRGTGELFF. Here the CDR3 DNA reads TGTGCCAGCAGCCAAGACTCGGGGGTTCGTGGCACCGGGGAGCTGTTTTTT.

CDR3 bases: TGTGCCTGGGTTAGCGGGGGCCCGAACACAGATACGCAGTATTTT. This sequence encodes CAWVSGGPNTDTQYF. V is TRBV30 and J is TRBJ2-3; 9 bases map to TRBD2. The CDR3 totals 15 residues. V dropped 5 bases and J dropped 2; count of bases not matched to a gene: 8. Per the germline V gene, CDR1 is GTSNPN and CDR2 is SVGIG (reference sequence). Supplemented by reference TRBV30 and TRBJ2-3, the full variable domain reads SQTIHQWPATLVQPVGSPLSLECTVEGTSNPNLYWYRQAAGRGLQLLFYSVGIGQISSEVPQNLSASRPQDRQFILSSKKLLLSDSGFYLCAWVSGGPNTDTQYFGPGTRLTVL.

The CDR3 DNA reads TGCGCCAGCAGCCAAGGGCCCCAGCGGGGGGGAAACAATGAGCAGTTCTTC. As protein: CASSQGPQRGGNNEQFF. This chain uses TRBV4-3 with TRBJ2-1, with TRBD2 identical over 10 bases. V was clipped by 1 base and J by 5 bases; unmatched bases: 8. Germline CDR1 and CDR2: LGHNA and YSLEER. The CDR3 contains 17 residues.

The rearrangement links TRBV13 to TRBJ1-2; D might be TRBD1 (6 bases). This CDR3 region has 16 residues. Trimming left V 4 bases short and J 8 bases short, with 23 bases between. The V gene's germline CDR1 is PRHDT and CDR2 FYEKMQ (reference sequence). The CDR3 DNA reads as TGTGCCAGCAGCTCTCGGATCTTATGGGGAAGGGGGGGCTACACCTTC. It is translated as CASSSRILWGRGGYTF.

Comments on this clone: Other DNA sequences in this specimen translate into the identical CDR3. This CDR3 is CASSPGQADYGYTF. The CDR3 DNA follows: TGTGCCAGCTCCCCGGGACAGGCGGACTATGGCTACACCTTC. The gene calls are TRBV28 and TRBJ1-2; 8 nucleotides agree with TRBD1. CDR3 length: 14 amino acids. Germline CDR1 and CDR2: MDHEN and SYDVKM. The trim removed 8 bases at V and 3 bases at J, leaving 8 bases unmatched.

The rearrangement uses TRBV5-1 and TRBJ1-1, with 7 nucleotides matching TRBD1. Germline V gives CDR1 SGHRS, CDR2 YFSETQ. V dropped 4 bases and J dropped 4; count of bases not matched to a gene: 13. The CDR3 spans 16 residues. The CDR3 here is CASSAQGPGRGTEAFF. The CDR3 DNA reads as TGCGCCAGCAGCGCACAGGGGCCCGGACGGGGCACTGAAGCTTTCTTT.

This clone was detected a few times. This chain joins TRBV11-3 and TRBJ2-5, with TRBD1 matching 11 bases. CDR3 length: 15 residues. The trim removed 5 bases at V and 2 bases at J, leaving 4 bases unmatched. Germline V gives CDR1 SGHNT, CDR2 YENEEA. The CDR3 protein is CASSPGTGGQETQYF. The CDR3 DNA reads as TGTGCCAGCAGCCCCGGGACAGGGGGACAAGAGACCCAGTACTTC.

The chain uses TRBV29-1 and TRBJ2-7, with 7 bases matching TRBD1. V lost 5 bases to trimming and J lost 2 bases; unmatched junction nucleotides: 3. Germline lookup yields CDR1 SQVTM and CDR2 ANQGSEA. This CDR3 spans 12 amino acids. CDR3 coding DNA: TGCAGCGTTAGACAGGGAACCTACGAGCAGTACTTC. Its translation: CSVRQGTYEQYF.

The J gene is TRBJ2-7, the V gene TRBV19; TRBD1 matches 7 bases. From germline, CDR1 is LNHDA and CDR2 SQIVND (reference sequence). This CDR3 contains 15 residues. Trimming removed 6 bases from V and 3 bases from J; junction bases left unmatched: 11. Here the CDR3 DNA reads TGTGCCAGTAGCCCCACAGGGGTTCTCGGCTACGAGCAGTACTTC. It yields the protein CASSPTGVLGYEQYF.

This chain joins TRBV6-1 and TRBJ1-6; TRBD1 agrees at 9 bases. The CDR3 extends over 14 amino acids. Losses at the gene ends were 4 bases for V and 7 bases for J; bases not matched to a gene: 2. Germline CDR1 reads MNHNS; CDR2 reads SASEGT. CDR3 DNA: TGTGCCAGCAGTGGGGGACAGGGCAATTCACCCCTCCACTTT. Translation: CASSGGQGNSPLHF.

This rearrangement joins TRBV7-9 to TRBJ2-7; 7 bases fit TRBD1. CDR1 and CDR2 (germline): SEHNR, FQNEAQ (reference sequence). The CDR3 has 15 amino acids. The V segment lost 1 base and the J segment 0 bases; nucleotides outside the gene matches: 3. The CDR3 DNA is TGTGCCAGCAGCTTAGGACAGGGCCTCTCCTACGAGCAGTACTTC. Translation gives CASSLGQGLSYEQYF.

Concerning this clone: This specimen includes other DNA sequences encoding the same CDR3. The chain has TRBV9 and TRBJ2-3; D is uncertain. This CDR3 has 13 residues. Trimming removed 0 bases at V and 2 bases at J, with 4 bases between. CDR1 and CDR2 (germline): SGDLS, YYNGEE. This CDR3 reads CASSVALTDTQYF. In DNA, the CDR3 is TGTGCCAGCAGCGTAGCTCTCACAGATACGCAGTATTTT.

The CDR3 sequence is CASSADRAGNTIYF. CDR3 DNA sequence: TGTGCCAGCAGTGCCGACAGGGCTGGAAACACCATATATTTT. The chain recombines TRBV6-1 with TRBJ1-3; 7 bases are shared with TRBD1. Germline trimming cut 4 bases from V and 2 bases from J; bases unmatched to any gene: 2. Germline CDR1 reads MNHNS; CDR2 reads SASEGT. The CDR3 has 14 residues.